What follows are 3 T cell receptor beta chains derived from one specimen sequenced in a study of control samples from healthy donors and cancer patients. The table came from immunoSEQ multiplex PCR; TCRdb's copy has only in-frame clones and leaves some out. The data hold 130,000 or so clones, with more than 80% observed a single time. Sequencing was done on a sample of blood. These receptors originate from a man over 45 in good health.

The genes are TRBV9 and TRBJ1-1; the D is unclear. The length of the CDR3 is 14 residues. The ends were cut back, 0 bases at V and 4 bases at J, with 10 bases in the middle. Germline CDR1 is SGDLS and CDR2 is YYNGEE. The CDR3 bases are TGTGCCAGCAGCGTAGCACCGGGCCCCACTGAAGCTTTCTTT. It codes for CASSVAPGPTEAFF.

This clone was counted once. The chain is built from TRBV6-6 and TRBJ1-1; possibly TRBD1 for D (5 bases). The V and J ends lost 2 bases and 1 base respectively, with 8 bases between them. CDR1 and CDR2 (germline): MNHNY, SVGAGI (reference sequence). This CDR3 region has 14 residues. The CDR3 DNA follows: TGTGCCAGCAGTTACCTAGGGGAGAACACTGAAGCTTTCTTT. Translating it yields CASSYLGENTEAFF.

V and J are TRBV6-5 and TRBJ2-7; TRBD2 matches at 12 bases. CDR3 size: 15 residues. The V segment lost 6 bases and the J segment 0 bases; nucleotides outside the gene matches: 3. Germline values: CDR1 MNHEY, CDR2 SVGAGI. This CDR3 is CASSKLAGGSYEQYF. CDR3 DNA sequence: TGTGCCAGCAGCAAACTAGCGGGGGGCTCCTACGAGCAGTACTTC.